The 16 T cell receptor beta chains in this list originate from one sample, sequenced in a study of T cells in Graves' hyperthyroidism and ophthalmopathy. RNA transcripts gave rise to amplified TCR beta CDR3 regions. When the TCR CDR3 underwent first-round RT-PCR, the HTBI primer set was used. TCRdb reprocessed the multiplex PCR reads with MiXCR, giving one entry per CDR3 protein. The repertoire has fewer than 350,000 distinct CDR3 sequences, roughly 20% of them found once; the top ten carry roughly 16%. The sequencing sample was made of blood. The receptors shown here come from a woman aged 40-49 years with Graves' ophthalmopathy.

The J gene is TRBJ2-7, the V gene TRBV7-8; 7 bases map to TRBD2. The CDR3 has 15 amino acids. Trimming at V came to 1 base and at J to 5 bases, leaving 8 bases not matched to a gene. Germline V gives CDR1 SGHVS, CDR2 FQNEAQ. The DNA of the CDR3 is TGTGCCAGCAGCTTAGGAGGCGGGAGTAACGACGAGCAGTACTTC. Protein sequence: CASSLGGGSNDEQYF.

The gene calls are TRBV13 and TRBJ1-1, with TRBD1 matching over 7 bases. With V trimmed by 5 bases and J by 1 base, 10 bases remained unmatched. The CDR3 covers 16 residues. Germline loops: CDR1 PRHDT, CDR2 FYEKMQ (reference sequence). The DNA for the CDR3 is TGTGCCAGCAGCCTGGGGGGTCGACAGGGGAACACTGAAGCTTTCTTT. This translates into CASSLGGRQGNTEAFF.

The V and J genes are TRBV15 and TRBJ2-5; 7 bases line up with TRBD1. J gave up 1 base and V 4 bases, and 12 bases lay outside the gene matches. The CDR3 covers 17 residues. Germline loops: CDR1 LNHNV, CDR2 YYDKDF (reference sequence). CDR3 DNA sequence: TGTGCCACCAGCACCACTGCACTTGGGACAGCCCAAGAGACCCAGTACTTC. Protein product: CATSTTALGTAQETQYF.

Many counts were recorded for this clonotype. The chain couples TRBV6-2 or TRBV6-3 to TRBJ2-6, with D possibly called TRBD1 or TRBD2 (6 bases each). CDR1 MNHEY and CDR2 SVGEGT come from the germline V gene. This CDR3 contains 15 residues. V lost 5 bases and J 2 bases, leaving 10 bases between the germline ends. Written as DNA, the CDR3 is TGTGCCAGCAGTAACGGGGGCGCTGGGGCCAACGTCCTGACTTTC. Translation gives CASSNGGAGANVLTF.

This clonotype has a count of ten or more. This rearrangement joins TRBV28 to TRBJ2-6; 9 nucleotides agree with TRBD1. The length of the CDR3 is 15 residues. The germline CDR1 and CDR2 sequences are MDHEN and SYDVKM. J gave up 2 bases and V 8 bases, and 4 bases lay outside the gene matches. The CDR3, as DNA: TGTGCCAGCGGGGACAGGGTGGCTGGGGCCAACGTCCTGACTTTC. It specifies CASGDRVAGANVLTF.

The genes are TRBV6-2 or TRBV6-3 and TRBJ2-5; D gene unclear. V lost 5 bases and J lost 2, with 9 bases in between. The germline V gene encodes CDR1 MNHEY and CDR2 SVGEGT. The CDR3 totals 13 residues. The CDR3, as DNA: TGTGCCAGCAGTAGGGCCACGCAAGAGACCCAGTACTTC. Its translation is CASSRATQETQYF.

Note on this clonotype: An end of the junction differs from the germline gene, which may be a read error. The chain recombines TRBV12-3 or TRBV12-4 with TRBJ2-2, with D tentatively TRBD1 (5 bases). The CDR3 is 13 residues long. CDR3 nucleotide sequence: TGTGCCAGCAGCCCTAAGGACACCGGAGAGCTGTTTTTT. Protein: CASSPKDTGELFF.

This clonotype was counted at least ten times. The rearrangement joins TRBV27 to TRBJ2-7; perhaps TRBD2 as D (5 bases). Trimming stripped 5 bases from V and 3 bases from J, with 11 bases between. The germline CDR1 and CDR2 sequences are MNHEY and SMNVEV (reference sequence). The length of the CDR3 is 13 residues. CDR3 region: CASSPYEGYEQYF. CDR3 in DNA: TGTGCCAGCAGTCCCTATGAGGGCTACGAGCAGTACTTC.

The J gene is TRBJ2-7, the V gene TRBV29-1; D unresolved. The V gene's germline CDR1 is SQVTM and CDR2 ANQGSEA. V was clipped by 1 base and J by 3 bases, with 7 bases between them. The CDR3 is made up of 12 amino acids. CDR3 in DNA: TGCAGCGTTGAAGTCTTGGGCTACGAGCAGTACTTC. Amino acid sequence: CSVEVLGYEQYF.

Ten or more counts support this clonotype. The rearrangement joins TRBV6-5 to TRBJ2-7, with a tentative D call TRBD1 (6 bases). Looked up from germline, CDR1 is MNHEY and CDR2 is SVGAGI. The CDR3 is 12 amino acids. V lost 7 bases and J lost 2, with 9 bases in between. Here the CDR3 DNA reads TGTGCCAGCACAGGGGATACCTACGAGCAGTACTTC. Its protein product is CASTGDTYEQYF.

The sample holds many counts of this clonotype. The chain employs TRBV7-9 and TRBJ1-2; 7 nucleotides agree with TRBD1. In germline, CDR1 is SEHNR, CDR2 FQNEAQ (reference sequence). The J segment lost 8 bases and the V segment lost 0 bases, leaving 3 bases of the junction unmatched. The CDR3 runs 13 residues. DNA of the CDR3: TGTGCCAGCAGCTTAGCGACAGGGCAGGGCTACACCTTC. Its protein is CASSLATGQGYTF.

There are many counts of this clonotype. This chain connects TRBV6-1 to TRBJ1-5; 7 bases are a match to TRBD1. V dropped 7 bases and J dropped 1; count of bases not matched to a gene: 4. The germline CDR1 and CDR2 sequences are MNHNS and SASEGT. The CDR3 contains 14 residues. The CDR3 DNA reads TGTGCCAGCACGGTGGGACAGAGCAATCAGCCCCAGCATTTT. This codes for CASTVGQSNQPQHF.

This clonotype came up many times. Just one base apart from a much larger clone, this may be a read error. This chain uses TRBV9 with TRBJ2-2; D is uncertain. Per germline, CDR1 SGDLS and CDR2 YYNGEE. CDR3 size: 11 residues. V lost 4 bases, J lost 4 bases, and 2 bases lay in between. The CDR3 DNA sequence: TGTGCCAGCAGCAGCACCGGGGAGCTGTTTTTT. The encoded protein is CASSSTGELFF. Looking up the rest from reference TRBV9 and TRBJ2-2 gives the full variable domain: DSGVTQTPKHLITATGQRVTLRCSPRSGDLSVYWYQQSLDQGLQFLIQYYNGEERAKGNILERFSAQQFPDLHSELNLSSLELGDSALYFCASSSTGELFFGEGSRLTVL.

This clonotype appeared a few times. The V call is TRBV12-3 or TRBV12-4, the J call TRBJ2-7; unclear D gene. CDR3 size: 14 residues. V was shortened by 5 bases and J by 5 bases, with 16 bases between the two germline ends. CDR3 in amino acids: CASSLPSPGHEQYF. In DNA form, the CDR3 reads TGTGCCAGCAGTCTTCCAAGTCCGGGTCACGAGCAGTACTTC.

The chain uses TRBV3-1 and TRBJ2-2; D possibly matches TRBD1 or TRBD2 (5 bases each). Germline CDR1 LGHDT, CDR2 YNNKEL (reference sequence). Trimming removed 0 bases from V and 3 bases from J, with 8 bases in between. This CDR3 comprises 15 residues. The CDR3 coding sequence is TGTGCCAGCAGCCAAGAATGGGGGTACACCGGGGAGCTGTTTTTT. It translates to CASSQEWGYTGELFF. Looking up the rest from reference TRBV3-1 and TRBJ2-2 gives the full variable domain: DTAVSQTPKYLVTQMGNDKSIKCEQNLGHDTMYWYKQDSKKFLKIMFSYNNKELIINETVPNRFSPKSPDKAHLNLHINSLELGDSAVYFCASSQEWGYTGELFFGEGSRLTVL.

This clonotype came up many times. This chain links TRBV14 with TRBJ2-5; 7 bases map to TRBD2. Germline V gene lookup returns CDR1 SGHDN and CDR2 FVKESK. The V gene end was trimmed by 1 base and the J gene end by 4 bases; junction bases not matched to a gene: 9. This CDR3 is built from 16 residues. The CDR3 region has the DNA TGTGCCAGCAGCCAAGGGCGCGGGAGAGTAGGAGAGACCCAGTACTTC. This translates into CASSQGRGRVGETQYF.